Below, 30 T cell receptor beta chains from the same sample are listed, as sequenced in a study of T cell clonotyping in hematopoietic cell transplantation. Clones were sequenced by immunoSEQ multiplex PCR, and TCRdb holds only the in-frame ones, with some missing. The sample has tens of thousands of clones, 85% seen once. The time point was: recipient sample about 28 days before transplant, after cytoreduction. Specimen: peripheral blood mononuclear cells, collected before stem cell transplant. All receptors derive from a man in his fifties or sixties with acute myeloid leukemia. Some clones in this sample may be carry-over from other donors' samples.

The chain carries TRBV19 and TRBJ2-7; 13 nucleotides align to TRBD2. The CDR3 covers 16 residues. V dropped 5 bases and J dropped 1; count of bases not matched to a gene: 5. The germline gives CDR1 LNHDA, CDR2 SQIVND (reference sequence). This CDR3 reads CASSPRTSGGSYEQYF. As DNA, the CDR3 is TGTGCCAGTAGTCCCCGGACTAGCGGGGGTTCCTACGAGCAGTACTTC.

The CDR3 region has the DNA TGTGCCAGCAGTGGGTCTAGCTCGACGAATGAGCAGTTCTTC. This encodes CASSGSSSTNEQFF. V usage is TRBV27 and J usage is TRBJ2-1; the D gene is possibly TRBD2 (5 bases). The V and J ends lost 5 bases and 7 bases respectively, with 15 bases between them. The CDR3 is made up of 14 amino acids. Germline V CDR1 and CDR2: MNHEY, SMNVEV (reference sequence).

The chain employs TRBV14 and TRBJ2-3; 7 nucleotides align to TRBD2. CDR1 SGHDN and CDR2 FVKESK come from the germline V gene. This CDR3 contains 15 residues. The ends lost 4 bases at V and 2 bases at J; junction bases unmatched: 6. Written as DNA, the CDR3 is TGTGCCAGCAGCCTGAGGGGAGGGCACACAGATACGCAGTATTTT. Its protein product is CASSLRGGHTDTQYF.

The CDR3 loop is CASSSPGEGWYEQYF. CDR3 in DNA: TGTGCCAGCAGCTCGCCCGGAGAGGGTTGGTACGAGCAGTACTTC. The chain employs TRBV27 and TRBJ2-7; weak D call: TRBD2 (5 bases). The germline V and J ends were trimmed by 6 bases and 4 bases, with 19 bases remaining between them. Per the germline V gene, CDR1 is MNHEY and CDR2 is SMNVEV (reference sequence). This CDR3 has 15 amino acids.

V usage is TRBV12-5 and J usage is TRBJ1-5; 10 bases map to TRBD1. After removal of 6 bases from V and 3 bases from J, the junction contained 8 bases not matched to a gene. The CDR3 has 16 amino acids. Germline V CDR1 and CDR2: LGHNT, FRNRAP. The CDR3, as DNA: TGTGCTAGTGGACCCCCCGGGACAGGGGCCAATCAGCCCCAGCATTTT. This translates into CASGPPGTGANQPQHF. The variable domain in full, completed from reference TRBV12-5 and TRBJ1-5, reads DARVTQTPRHKVTEMGQEVTMRCQPILGHNTVFWYRQTMMQGLELLAYFRNRAPLDDSGMPKDRFSAEMPDATLATLKIQPSEPRDSAVYFCASGPPGTGANQPQHFGDGTRLSIL.

The V and J genes are TRBV29-1 and TRBJ1-5; D remains ambiguous. V was pared by 4 bases and J by 4 bases, with 14 bases between. CDR1 and CDR2 from the germline V gene are SQVTM and ANQGSEA. The CDR3 contains 14 residues. DNA of the CDR3: TGCAGCGTTGCGGGTGGCCAGGCTAATCAGCCCCAGCATTTT. Translating it yields CSVAGGQANQPQHF.

The chain combines TRBV11-3 with TRBJ1-2, with a possible D match to TRBD1 (6 bases). V was pared by 1 base and J by 0 bases, with 21 bases between. CDR3 size: 19 residues. Looked up from germline, CDR1 is SGHNT and CDR2 is YENEEA. The CDR3 DNA is TGTGCCAGCAGCTTAGGTGAAGGGGACATACTACAATCTAACTATGGCTACACCTTC. Translated: CASSLGEGDILQSNYGYTF.

This rearrangement joins TRBV28 to TRBJ1-3; 7 positions match TRBD1. CDR1 MDHEN and CDR2 SYDVKM come from the germline V gene. V was clipped by 8 bases and J by 0 bases; unmatched bases: 1. There are 13 residues in the CDR3. CDR3 nucleotide sequence: TGTGCCAGCTGGGACAGCTCTGGAAACACCATATATTTT. Translated, it gives CASWDSSGNTIYF. Using reference TRBV28 and TRBJ1-3 for the parts outside the CDR3, the full variable domain is DVKVTQSSRYLVKRTGEKVFLECVQDMDHENMFWYRQDPGLGLRLIYFSYDVKMKEKGDIPEGYSVSREKKERFSLILESASTNQTSMYLCASWDSSGNTIYFGEGSWLTVV.

This clone was seen a few times. The genes are TRBV18 and TRBJ1-3; the D gene is possibly TRBD1 (5 bases). Germline values: CDR1 KGHSH, CDR2 LQKENI. The V gene lost 2 bases and the J gene lost 2 bases, with 13 bases spanning the gap. This CDR3 spans 16 amino acids. CDR3 residues: CASSPENPGPGNTIYF. The CDR3 region has the DNA TGTGCCAGCTCACCAGAAAATCCAGGGCCTGGAAACACCATATATTTT. The entire variable domain, with the rest obtained from reference TRBV18 and TRBJ1-3, is as follows: NAGVMQNPRHLVRRRGQEARLRCSPMKGHSHVYWYRQLPEEGLKFMVYLQKENIIDESGMPKERFSAEFPKEGPSILRIQQVVRGDSAAYFCASSPENPGPGNTIYFGEGSWLTVV.

The chain carries TRBV14 and TRBJ2-7; D remains unclear. The CDR3 extends over 13 amino acids. CDR1 is SGHDN and CDR2 is FVKESK in the germline V gene. V was shortened by 4 bases and J by 2 bases, with 9 bases between the two germline ends. CDR3 coding DNA: TGTGCCAGCAGCCTTTCACGAACCTACGAGCAGTACTTC. Translation gives CASSLSRTYEQYF.

This clone has just one count. The rearrangement joins TRBV19 to TRBJ2-7; tentatively, D is TRBD1 or TRBD2 (5 bases each). The CDR3 covers 16 residues. V was clipped by 3 bases and J by 5 bases, with 20 bases between them. Germline loops: CDR1 LNHDA, CDR2 SQIVND (reference sequence). CDR3 nucleotides: TGTGCCAGTAGTATTTTAGGGGCCGATCGGGGCCACGAGCAGTACTTC. Translated, it gives CASSILGADRGHEQYF.

The chain joins TRBV29-1 to TRBJ2-7; weak D call: TRBD2 (6 bases). Trimming pared 7 bases from V and 4 bases from J, leaving 11 bases between. Germline CDR1 SQVTM, CDR2 ANQGSEA. This CDR3 comprises 11 residues. The chain's CDR3 is CSGGGGYEQYF. CDR3 coding DNA: TGCAGCGGGGGAGGTGGGTACGAGCAGTACTTC.

V and J are TRBV5-6 and TRBJ1-5; the match to TRBD1 covers 9 bases. CDR3 length equals 16 residues. Per germline, CDR1 SGHDT and CDR2 YYEEEE. The V and J ends lost 4 bases and 3 bases, in that order; junction bases with no gene match: 8. This CDR3 reads CASSGRDRAINQPQHF. CDR3 coding DNA: TGTGCCAGCAGCGGCCGGGACAGGGCTATCAATCAGCCCCAGCATTTT.

The chain couples TRBV7-9 to TRBJ1-1; no firm D call. Germline V gene lookup returns CDR1 SEHNR and CDR2 FQNEAQ (reference sequence). The CDR3 has 12 residues. Trimming took off 6 bases at V and 6 bases at J, with 11 bases between the two ends. This CDR3 is CASSLSKAEAFF. CDR3 sequence (DNA): TGTGCCAGCAGTCTGTCTAAGGCTGAAGCTTTCTTT.

The chain couples TRBV19 to TRBJ2-7; the match to TRBD1 covers 9 bases. Germline trimming cut 8 bases from V and 7 bases from J; bases unmatched to any gene: 9. Germline-derived CDR1 and CDR2 are LNHDA and SQIVND (reference sequence). The CDR3 consists of 13 residues. The CDR3 sequence: CASARGQGHEQYF. In nucleotides, the CDR3 is TGTGCCAGTGCGAGGGGACAGGGTCATGAGCAGTACTTC.

The genes are TRBV27 and TRBJ2-7; D possibly uses TRBD1 or TRBD2 (5 bases each). Trimming left V 5 bases short and J 0 bases short, with 11 bases between. The CDR3 length is 14 residues. The germline V gene has CDR1 MNHEY and CDR2 SMNVEV (reference sequence). CDR3 residues: CASSPGRSSYEQYF. The CDR3 coding sequence is TGTGCCAGCAGTCCGGGACGGAGCTCCTACGAGCAGTACTTC.

The V and J genes are TRBV5-1 and TRBJ2-3; 10 bases map to TRBD2. Unmatched junction bases numbered 8, after V lost 3 bases and J lost 1 base. The CDR3 is 17 amino acids. The germline V gene encodes CDR1 SGHRS and CDR2 YFSETQ. The CDR3 DNA reads as TGCGCCAGCAGCTCCCGGACTAGCGGTTCTGGCACAGATACGCAGTATTTT. Amino acid sequence: CASSSRTSGSGTDTQYF.

The rearrangement uses TRBV5-1 and TRBJ2-5, with D possibly called TRBD1 or TRBD2 (5 bases each). Germline V gives CDR1 SGHRS, CDR2 YFSETQ. V lost 5 bases and J 2 bases, leaving 16 bases between the germline ends. CDR3 length: 15 residues. The CDR3, as DNA: TGCGCCAGCAGTACCACCCGGGACCGGCAAGAGACCCAGTACTTC. Translated: CASSTTRDRQETQYF.

This chain links TRBV5-4 with TRBJ2-5; D call uncertain. CDR1 and CDR2 from the germline V gene are SGHNT and YYREEE (reference sequence). Deletions cut 4 bases from V and 0 bases from J, with 10 bases between. CDR3 size: 14 residues. CDR3 loop: CASSQEVYQETQYF. The DNA of the CDR3 is TGTGCCAGCAGCCAAGAGGTGTACCAAGAGACCCAGTACTTC.

This sequence joins TRBV28 and TRBJ1-2, with D perhaps TRBD1 (5 bases). Between the trimmed V and J ends, which lost 5 bases and 6 bases, there was a span of 10 bases. This CDR3 comprises 12 residues. Germline V lookup: CDR1 MDHEN, CDR2 SYDVKM. DNA of the CDR3: TGTGCCAGCAGTAGAAGGGGACATGGCTACACCTTC. Translation gives CASSRRGHGYTF.

This clone appeared a few times. CDR3 region: CASSSRNQAHYEQYF. The CDR3 bases are TGTGCCAGCAGCTCAAGGAATCAGGCTCACTACGAGCAGTACTTC. V is TRBV7-6 and J is TRBJ2-7, with unresolved D. The V gene's germline CDR1 is SGHVS and CDR2 FNYEAQ. The CDR3 loop spans 15 amino acids. V dropped 4 bases and J dropped 3 bases, with 16 bases sitting between them.

The chain links TRBV11-3 to TRBJ2-3; D remains unclear. CDR3 size: 14 residues. V was pared by 5 bases and J by 2 bases, with 11 bases between. Looked up from germline, CDR1 is SGHNT and CDR2 is YENEEA. The chain's CDR3 is CASSPGISTDTQYF. The CDR3 DNA follows: TGTGCCAGCAGCCCCGGCATTTCCACAGATACGCAGTATTTT.

The rearrangement uses TRBV28 and TRBJ2-7; perhaps TRBD1 as D (5 bases). CDR1 and CDR2 from the germline V gene are MDHEN and SYDVKM. The CDR3 length is 14 residues. The V end lost 2 bases, the J end lost 4 bases, and 12 bases lay between the germline ends. The CDR3 DNA reads as TGTGCCAGCAGTTTACGGCCAGGGTTTTACGAGCAGTACTTC. It translates to CASSLRPGFYEQYF. The variable domain in full, completed from reference TRBV28 and TRBJ2-7, reads DVKVTQSSRYLVKRTGEKVFLECVQDMDHENMFWYRQDPGLGLRLIYFSYDVKMKEKGDIPEGYSVSREKKERFSLILESASTNQTSMYLCASSLRPGFYEQYFGPGTRLTVT.

A single count supports this clone. V gene TRBV6-5 combines with J gene TRBJ2-5; 7 bases fit TRBD2. In germline, CDR1 is MNHEY, CDR2 SVGAGI. V was pared by 7 bases and J by 1 base, with 9 bases of the junction left unmatched. This CDR3 comprises 15 residues. CDR3 region: CASTPMGGVQETQYF. The CDR3 nucleotides are TGTGCCAGCACCCCGATGGGGGGGGTCCAAGAGACCCAGTACTTC.

For this clone: Germline is not matched at one junction end, which may reflect a read error. The J gene is TRBJ2-2, the V gene TRBV7-7; D assignment may be TRBD1 or TRBD2 (5 bases each). Germline lookup yields CDR1 SSHAT and CDR2 FNYEAQ (reference sequence). The CDR3 contains 15 residues. The CDR3 sequence: CASSLGTENTGELFF. CDR3 sequence (DNA): TGTGCTAGCAGCCTAGGGACGGAAAACACCGGGGAGCTGTTTTTT. Looking up the rest from reference TRBV7-7 and TRBJ2-2 gives the full variable domain: GAGVSQSPRYKVTKRGQDVTLRCDPISSHATLYWYQQALGQGPEFLTYFNYEAQPDKSGLPSDRFSAERPEGSISTLTIQRTEQRDSAMYRCASSLGTENTGELFFGEGSRLTVL.

The chain combines TRBV19 with TRBJ1-2; D gene ambiguous. This CDR3 comprises 11 residues. Germline V gene sequence: CDR1 LNHDA, CDR2 SQIVND (reference sequence). Trimming cost V 4 bases and J 4 bases, with 4 bases left between them. CDR3 DNA: TGTGCCAGTAGTACCGCCTATGGCTACACCTTC. This encodes CASSTAYGYTF.

This clone was picked up one time. The rearrangement uses TRBV9 and TRBJ2-3, with no clear D. The germline gives CDR1 SGDLS, CDR2 YYNGEE. Trimming shortened V by 0 bases and J by 6 bases, and 14 bases separated the two germline ends. The CDR3 spans 15 residues. The CDR3 loop is CASSVGGSYPDTQYF. In DNA form, the CDR3 reads TGTGCCAGCAGCGTAGGTGGTTCCTACCCCGATACGCAGTATTTT. The full variable domain, rest sourced from reference TRBV9 and TRBJ2-3, is DSGVTQTPKHLITATGQRVTLRCSPRSGDLSVYWYQQSLDQGLQFLIQYYNGEERAKGNILERFSAQQFPDLHSELNLSSLELGDSALYFCASSVGGSYPDTQYFGPGTRLTVL.

This chain uses TRBV30 with TRBJ2-1; possible D gene TRBD2, 5 bases. CDR1 and CDR2 from the germline V gene are GTSNPN and SVGIG (reference sequence). The CDR3 covers 12 residues. CDR3 in DNA: TGTGTGGGGAGTAGCTCCTACAATGAGCAGTTCTTC. Encoded protein: CVGSSSYNEQFF.

The chain uses TRBV20-1 and TRBJ2-7; D might be TRBD1 (5 bases). From germline, CDR1 is DFQATT and CDR2 SNEGSKA (reference sequence). V lost 5 bases, J lost 1 base, and 6 bases lay in between. The CDR3 is 11 residues long. CDR3 sequence reads: CSAQGSYEQYF. For the CDR3, the DNA is TGCAGTGCTCAGGGTTCCTACGAGCAGTACTTC.

CDR3: CSVPIPNYGYTF. The CDR3 DNA sequence: TGCAGCGTCCCTATACCTAACTATGGCTACACCTTC. The rearrangement links TRBV29-1 to TRBJ1-2, with D uncertain. Germline V CDR1 and CDR2: SQVTM, ANQGSEA. Trimming removed 6 bases from V and 0 bases from J, with 8 bases in between. This CDR3 contains 12 residues.